This entry concerns a single TCR beta chain. Its specificity is unknown. V shed 6 bases, J shed 9 bases, and the junction held 8 bases outside the gene matches. Germline CDR1 and CDR2: MNHEY and SVGAGI. The CDR3 is 13 residues long. The sample comes from a study of T cell responses to AZD1222 COVID-19 vaccine. Some clones are missing from TCRdb's copy, which holds only in-frame ones; the method was immunoSEQ multiplex PCR. The sample shows some 140,000 clones, approximately 85% of them seen only once. Whole-study findings and limits: White British ancestry dominated among donors, who included more females, and clonal diversity was possibly underestimated. Repertoires were obtained only post-peak T cell response. Reports say nearly half of spike-specific TCRs go after unmutated variant regions. Researchers report vaccine-associated CD4 TCRs spanning spike, with dominance at 160-218 and 743-854.

The sample in question was peripheral blood, obtained 28 days after the second dose of the MenACWY control vaccine. The rearrangement joins TRBV6-5 to TRBJ2-1, with 7 bases identical to TRBD2. This clonotype was sampled from an adult who received the MenACWY meningococcal vaccine as a control. The CDR3 bases are TGTGCCAGCAGATCAGCGGGGACCGGTGAGCAGTTCTTC. It encodes CASRSAGTGEQFF.